This is a list of T cell receptor beta chains from one sample in a study of cytomegalovirus exposure and HLA in healthy donors. Some clones are missing from TCRdb's copy, which holds only in-frame ones; the method was immunoSEQ multiplex PCR. The sample carries around 160,000 clones, 65% to 70% recorded once. The specimen was PBMCs. The receptors come from a woman aged 18-29 years in good health and CMV-seropositive. CDR3s include the opening cysteine and the closing phenylalanine or tryptophan. The D gene is left open where the match is weak. Clone size is not always given. Where it is, it says once, few, many or a class for expanded clones.

>TRBV6-6|TRBJ2-3|TRBD2|.
TGTGCCAGCGCGACTAGCGGGAGGGCGAATACGCAGTATTTT
CASATSGRANTQYF
>TRBV4-2|TRBJ2-1|TRBD2|.
TGTGCCAGCAGCCAAGTTCTAGCGGGGGTCTACAATGAGCAGTTCTTC
CASSQVLAGVYNEQFF
>TRBV4-1|TRBJ1-3|TRBD1|.
TGCGCCAGCAGCCAAGATCTGGACAGGCTATTTGGGACCATATATTTT
CASSQDLDRLFGTIYF
>TRBV5-1|TRBJ2-7|TRBD2|.
TGCGCCAGCGGCTTGGCTAGCGGGGGGATCTACGAGCAGTACTTC
CASGLASGGIYEQYF
>TRBV11-2|TRBJ2-1|TRBD2|few
TGTGCCAGCAGCTTAGATCGGAGCGGGAGTTATTTTAGCTCCTACAATGAGCAGTTCTTC
CASSLDRSGSYFSSYNEQFF
>TRBV7-6|TRBJ2-5|.|once
TGTGCCAGCAGCTTAGATCTTGTTTTGGAGGACAGAGTCGACGAGACCCAGTACTTC
CASSLDLVLEDRVDETQYF
>TRBV18|TRBJ2-1|.|.
TGTGCCAGCTCACCACCGAGGGATCTCGCTTACAATGAGCAGTTCTTC
CASSPPRDLAYNEQFF
>TRBV12-1|TRBJ2-2|.|.
TGTGCCAGCAGCGCCTGGACTAGCGGGAGAAACACCGGGGAGCTGTTTTTT
CASSAWTSGRNTGELFF
>TRBV28|TRBJ2-2|.|few
TGTGCCAGCAGTTTACTGGCACCATCGAACACCGGGGAGCTGTTTTTT
CASSLLAPSNTGELFF
>TRBV2|TRBJ2-6|.|.
TGTGCCAGCACCGGACAAGGGGTGGCCTCTGGGGCCAACGTCCTGACTTTC
CASTGQGVASGANVLTF
>TRBV28|TRBJ1-2|.|.
TGTGCCAGCACCATTGGTGGGCATAAGTATGGCTACACCTTC
CASTIGGHKYGYTF
>TRBV25-1|TRBJ1-5|.|few
TGTGCCAGCACACCGGGTTCACGGCCCCAGCATTTT
CASTPGSRPQHF
>TRBV28|TRBJ1-1|.|.
TGTGCCAGCAGTTTTCTCACTGAAGCTTTCTTT
CASSFLTEAFF
>TRBV6-5|TRBJ1-1|.|few
TGTGCCAGCAGTTACTATTTACAGGGAGCTGAAGCTTTCTTT
CASSYYLQGAEAFF
>TRBV6-1|TRBJ1-2|.|few
TGTGCCAGCAGTGAAGGGACAGTCTTCTATGGCTACACCTTC
CASSEGTVFYGYTF
>TRBV14|TRBJ2-7|TRBD2|.
TGTGCCAGCAGCCAGAGACTAGCGGGGGAACACGAGCAGTACTTC
CASSQRLAGEHEQYF
>TRBV19|TRBJ2-5|TRBD1|.
TGTGCCAGTAGTAGAAAAGACAGGGGCGGCCAAGAGACCCAGTACTTC
CASSRKDRGGQETQYF
>TRBV19|TRBJ1-2|.|.
TGTGCCAGTAGTAAAGCCTCCCCTCCAACTAACTATGGCTACACCTTC
CASSKASPPTNYGYTF